There are many counts of the clone carrying this T cell receptor beta chain. These data are taken from a study of T cells in Graves' hyperthyroidism and ophthalmopathy. Study-level background: Peripheral blood was collected at initial diagnosis, before any treatment.

Researchers amplified the TCR beta CDR3 regions from RNA transcripts. HTBI primers were the set used in a first-round RT-PCR of the TCR CDR3. TCRdb reprocessed the multiplex PCR reads via MiXCR and lists one record per CDR3 protein. The sample yields under 250,000 distinct CDR3 sequences, more than 20% seen once. Cells are PBMCs isolated from about 10 ml of fresh blood. The CDR3 totals 13 residues. Germline loops: CDR1 SGHAT, CDR2 FQNNGV. Losses at the gene ends were 5 bases for V and 5 bases for J; bases not matched to a gene: 5. The TCR was taken from a middle-aged woman with Graves' ophthalmopathy. The specimen was blood. V gene TRBV11-2 combines with J gene TRBJ2-5; 7 bases align to TRBD2. The CDR3 bases are TGTGCCAGCAGCCGAGCGGGGTGGGAGACCCAGTACTTC. Amino acids: CASSRAGWETQYF.